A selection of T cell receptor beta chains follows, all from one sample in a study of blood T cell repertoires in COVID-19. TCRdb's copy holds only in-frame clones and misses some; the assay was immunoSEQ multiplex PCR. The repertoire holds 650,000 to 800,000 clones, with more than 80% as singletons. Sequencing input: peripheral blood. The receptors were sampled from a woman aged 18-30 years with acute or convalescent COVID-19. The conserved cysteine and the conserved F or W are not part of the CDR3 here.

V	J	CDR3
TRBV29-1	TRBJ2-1	SALLPDRAMDNEQF
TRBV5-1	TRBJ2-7	ASLSGSGGPPSEQY
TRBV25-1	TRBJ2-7	ASSDPGLSGEQY
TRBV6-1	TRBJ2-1	ASSEGSAVEQF
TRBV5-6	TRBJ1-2	ASSASLKLDYGYT
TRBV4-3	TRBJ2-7	ASSQGLQGMKQY
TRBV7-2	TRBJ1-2	ASSLGREPQGDGYGYT
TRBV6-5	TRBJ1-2	AIRRDSSYGYT
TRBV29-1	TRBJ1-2	SVGWAGASAYGYT
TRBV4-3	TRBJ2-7	ASSQTGFRTSPYEQY
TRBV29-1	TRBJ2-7	SVLPGQGLGSYEQY
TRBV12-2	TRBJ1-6	ASRLRGGGSPLH
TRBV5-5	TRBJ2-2	ASSSWTSGAGNTGELF
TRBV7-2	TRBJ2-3	ASSLELAGPDTQY
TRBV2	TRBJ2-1	ASRTDRGSYNEQF
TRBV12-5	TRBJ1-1	ASGSQGVGAF